Listed below are T cell receptor beta chains from one sample, sequenced in a study of blood T cell repertoires in COVID-19. This table comes from immunoSEQ multiplex PCR, and its TCRdb copy is limited to in-frame clones, with some not included. The data hold roughly 100,000 clones, with approximately 84% observed a single time. The material sequenced was peripheral blood. Receptors originate from a human donor in a cohort sampled during active COVID-19. The CDR3 runs from the conserved cysteine through the conserved F or W. Each record gives: J gene, clone size, V gene, D gene, CDR3 DNA, CDR3 protein. D genes are given only for firm matches. Where a row states a size, it is once, few, many or the class of an expanded clone; other rows omit it.

>TRBJ2-1|once|TRBV2|TRBD2
TGTGCCAGCAGTGAATGGTTTAGCGGGGGCACCCCGAGCTCCTACAATGAGCAGTTCTTC
CASSEWFSGGTPSSYNEQFF
>TRBJ1-5|NA|TRBV7-8|NA
TGTGCCAGCAGCTTAGGAGGCTACGATCAGCCCCAGCATTTT
CASSLGGYDQPQHF
>TRBJ1-1|NA|TRBV7-9|NA
TGTGCCAGCAGCCCGACCAAACAGGGATCGGGCACTGAAGCTTTCTTT
CASSPTKQGSGTEAFF
>TRBJ2-3|NA|TRBV6-1|TRBD2
TGTGCCAGCAGTGAGCACTTAGCGGGGGGCACAGATACGCAGTATTTT
CASSEHLAGGTDTQYF
>TRBJ1-2|NA|TRBV7-2|TRBD1
TGTGCCAGCAGCTCACAGGGGCTTGACTATGGCTACACCTTC
CASSSQGLDYGYTF
>TRBJ1-2|NA|TRBV28|TRBD1
TGTGCCAGCAGTTCCACAGGGGGCGGCTACACCTTC
CASSSTGGGYTF
>TRBJ1-1|NA|TRBV10-3|TRBD1
TGTGCCATCAGCCGGGGACAGGGGGCAAAAACTGAAGCTTTCTTT
CAISRGQGAKTEAFF
>TRBJ1-2|NA|TRBV6-2/TRBV6-3|NA
TGTGCCAGCAGTCCCCCAAATAGGAGGGCTGGTGGCTACACCTTC
CASSPPNRRAGGYTF
>TRBJ1-1|once|TRBV7-2|NA
TGTGCCAGCAGCCGGAGCGCAATGAACACTGAAGCTTTCTTT
CASSRSAMNTEAFF
>TRBJ1-1|NA|TRBV5-1|TRBD1
TGCGCCAGCAGCTCCCGCCGGCCAGGGGGCGCGGTTGGCACTGAAGCTTTCTTT
CASSSRRPGGAVGTEAFF
>TRBJ2-5|NA|TRBV11-3|NA
TGTGCCAGCAGCCTAGGGGTCTCAGGGCAGGCACAAGAGACCCAGTACTTC
CASSLGVSGQAQETQYF
>TRBJ2-3|once|TRBV25-1|TRBD1
TGTGCCAGCAGTGGACAGGGTATTGGCACAGATACGCAGTATTTT
CASSGQGIGTDTQYF
>TRBJ1-2|few|TRBV6-1|NA
TGTGCCAGCAGTGAACAGAACTATGGCTACACCTTC
CASSEQNYGYTF
>TRBJ1-3|NA|TRBV7-2|NA
TGTGCCAGCAGTCTACAGGGAAACACCATATATTTT
CASSLQGNTIYF
>TRBJ1-6|NA|TRBV15|NA
TGTGCCACCAGCATGGATCGGTTGGGGGGAGCGCCCCTCCACTTT
CATSMDRLGGAPLHF
>TRBJ1-1|few|TRBV9|TRBD1
TGTGCCAGCAGCCGGGCCCTACAGGGGCCCACTGAAGCTTTCTTT
CASSRALQGPTEAFF
>TRBJ1-2|NA|TRBV25-1|TRBD1
TGTGCCAGCAGGGGAGGGGGGACAGGGGGCAGATCCTATGGCTACACCTTC
CASRGGGTGGRSYGYTF
>TRBJ2-2|NA|TRBV15|NA
TGTGCCACCAGTCTAGCGAACACCGGGGAGCTGTTTTTT
CATSLANTGELFF
>TRBJ2-7|NA|TRBV14|NA
TGTGCCAGCAGCCAGACCCCGAGGGGGGAGCAGTACTTC
CASSQTPRGEQYF
>TRBJ1-1|NA|TRBV6-6|TRBD1
TGTGCCAGCAGCGACAGGGGCACCACTGAAGCTTTCTTT
CASSDRGTTEAFF
>TRBJ2-5|NA|TRBV6-5|TRBD2
TGTGCCAGCAGTTCAGCGGGGGGGCCGGAGACCCAGTACTTC
CASSSAGGPETQYF
>TRBJ2-1|NA|TRBV5-1|TRBD1
TGCGCCAGCATACAAACAGGGGGAAATGAGCAGTTCTTC
CASIQTGGNEQFF
>TRBJ1-2|NA|TRBV5-1|TRBD1
TGCGCCAGCAGCTTAGGGACAGGGGGCAGCTATGGCTACACCTTC
CASSLGTGGSYGYTF
>TRBJ1-2|NA|TRBV6-7|NA
TGTGCCAGCAGTTACGCGTTTGAGAACTATGGCTACACCTTC
CASSYAFENYGYTF
>TRBJ2-3|NA|TRBV12-3/TRBV12-4|NA
TGTGCCAGCAGACAGACAGGACCAGATACGCAGTATTTT
CASRQTGPDTQYF
>TRBJ2-2|NA|TRBV5-6|TRBD1
TGTGCCAGCAGCACAGGGGCAAACACCGGGGAGCTGTTTTTT
CASSTGANTGELFF
>TRBJ1-1|NA|TRBV9|NA
TGTGCCAGCAGCGTAGAGGATCGGGGGAACACTGAAGCTTTCTTT
CASSVEDRGNTEAFF
>TRBJ2-5|NA|TRBV3-1/TRBV3-2|TRBD2
TGTGCCAGCAGCCAAGATGGACTAGCGGGGGGGCCGCGGAAAGAGACCCAGTACTTC
CASSQDGLAGGPRKETQYF
>TRBJ1-4|NA|TRBV7-9|TRBD1
TGTGCCAGCAGCTTCGGGACAGTGGCTGAAAAACTGTTTTTT
CASSFGTVAEKLFF
>TRBJ2-2|NA|TRBV18|TRBD2
TGTGCCAGCTCACCACGGGGGACTAGCGGGAGTAACACCGGGGAGCTGTTTTTT
CASSPRGTSGSNTGELFF
>TRBJ1-2|NA|TRBV2|NA
TGTGCCAGCAGTGAACACATTAACTATGGCTACACCTTC
CASSEHINYGYTF
>TRBJ2-2|NA|TRBV12-3/TRBV12-4|NA
TGTGCCAGCAGCCGCCTTCTAGGGGAGCTGTTTTTT
CASSRLLGELFF
>TRBJ1-5|NA|TRBV19|NA
TGTGCCACCCAAAGTGGGGCCTTCAATCAGCCCCAGCATTTT
CATQSGAFNQPQHF
>TRBJ2-2|once|TRBV5-1|NA
TGCGCCAGCAGCTTGGAACAGGTCATCACCGGGGAGCTGTTTTTT
CASSLEQVITGELFF
>TRBJ2-7|NA|TRBV6-5|TRBD2
TGTGCCAGTCTTCTAGCGGGAACGGGGGAGCAGTACTTC
CASLLAGTGEQYF
>TRBJ2-2|many|TRBV7-6|TRBD2
TGTGCCAGCAGCTTCAGCGGGGGATGGGGCGGCACCGGGGAGCTGTTTTTT
CASSFSGGWGGTGELFF
>TRBJ2-2|few|TRBV2|NA
TGTGCCAGCAGTGGGGGGCAGCGGGGAAACACCGGGGAGCTGTTTTTT
CASSGGQRGNTGELFF
>TRBJ2-7|NA|TRBV6-5|TRBD1
TGTGCCAGCCAGGACAGGGCCGTCTCCTACGAGCAGTACTTC
CASQDRAVSYEQYF
>TRBJ1-2|once|TRBV19|TRBD1
TGTGCCAGTAGCGGGACAGGAACAAATCTCTATGGCTACACCTTC
CASSGTGTNLYGYTF
>TRBJ2-1|NA|TRBV20-1|NA
TGCAGTGCTAGTCCGAGGGAGACTACCAATGAGCAGTTCTTC
CSASPRETTNEQFF